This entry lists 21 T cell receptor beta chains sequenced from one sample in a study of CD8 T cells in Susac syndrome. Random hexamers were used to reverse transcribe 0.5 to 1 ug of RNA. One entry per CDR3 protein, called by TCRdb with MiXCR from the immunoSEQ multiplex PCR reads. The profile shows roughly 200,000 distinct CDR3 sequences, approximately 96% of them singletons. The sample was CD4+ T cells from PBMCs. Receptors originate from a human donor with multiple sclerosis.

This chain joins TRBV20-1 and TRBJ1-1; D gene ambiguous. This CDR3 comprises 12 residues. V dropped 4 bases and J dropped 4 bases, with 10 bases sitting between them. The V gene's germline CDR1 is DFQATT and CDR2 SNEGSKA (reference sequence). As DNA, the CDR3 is TGCAGTGCTAAGGGTTTGGGCACTGAAGCTTTCTTT. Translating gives CSAKGLGTEAFF.

The chain's CDR3 is CSVKGLMNTEAFF. CDR3 DNA sequence: TGCAGCGTGAAGGGACTGATGAACACTGAAGCTTTCTTT. V is TRBV29-1 and J is TRBJ1-1, with a possible D match to TRBD1 (5 bases). Trimming took off 6 bases at V and 0 bases at J, with 11 bases between the two ends. The germline V gene has CDR1 SQVTM and CDR2 ANQGSEA. The CDR3 is 13 amino acids.

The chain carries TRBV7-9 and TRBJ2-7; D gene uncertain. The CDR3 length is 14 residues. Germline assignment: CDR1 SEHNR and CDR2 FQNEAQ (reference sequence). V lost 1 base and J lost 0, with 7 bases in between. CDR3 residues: CASSLEVSSYEQYF. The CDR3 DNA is TGTGCCAGCAGCTTAGAAGTGAGCTCCTACGAGCAGTACTTC. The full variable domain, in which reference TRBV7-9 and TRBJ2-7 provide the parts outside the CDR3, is DTGVSQNPRHKITKRGQNVTFRCDPISEHNRLYWYRQTLGQGPEFLTYFQNEAQLEKSRLLSDRFSAERPKGSFSTLEIQRTEQGDSAMYLCASSLEVSSYEQYFGPGTRLTVT.

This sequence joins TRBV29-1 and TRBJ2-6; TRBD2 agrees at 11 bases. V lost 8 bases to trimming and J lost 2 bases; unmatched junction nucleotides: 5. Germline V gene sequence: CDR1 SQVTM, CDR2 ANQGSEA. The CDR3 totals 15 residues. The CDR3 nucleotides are TGCAGCACTGTAGCGGGGGGGCCTGGGGCCAACGTCCTGACTTTC. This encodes CSTVAGGPGANVLTF.

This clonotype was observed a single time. In DNA, the CDR3 is TGTGCCAGCAGTGTGATCAGGGGGACCCTCACCGGGGAGCTGTTTTTT. This encodes CASSVIRGTLTGELFF. The rearrangement joins TRBV6-1 to TRBJ2-2, with TRBD1 matching over 7 bases. V dropped 4 bases and J dropped 4; count of bases not matched to a gene: 9. The CDR3 consists of 16 residues. Per the germline V gene, CDR1 is MNHNS and CDR2 is SASEGT.

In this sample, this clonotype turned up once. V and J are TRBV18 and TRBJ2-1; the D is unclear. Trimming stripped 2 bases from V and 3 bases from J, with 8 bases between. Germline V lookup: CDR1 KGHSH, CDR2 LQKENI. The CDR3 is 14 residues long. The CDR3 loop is CASSPGANYNEQFF. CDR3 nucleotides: TGTGCCAGCTCACCAGGAGCTAACTACAATGAGCAGTTCTTC.

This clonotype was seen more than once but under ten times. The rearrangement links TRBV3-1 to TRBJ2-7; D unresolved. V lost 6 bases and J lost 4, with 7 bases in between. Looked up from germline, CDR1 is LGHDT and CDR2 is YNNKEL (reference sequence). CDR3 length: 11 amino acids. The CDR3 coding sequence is TGTGCCAGCAGAAGCACTTACGAGCAGTACTTC. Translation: CASRSTYEQYF.

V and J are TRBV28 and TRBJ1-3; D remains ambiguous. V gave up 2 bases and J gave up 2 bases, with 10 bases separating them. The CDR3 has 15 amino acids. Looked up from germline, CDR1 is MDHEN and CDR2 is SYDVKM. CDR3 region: CASSLIGAAGNTIYF. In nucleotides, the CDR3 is TGTGCCAGCAGTTTAATCGGTGCGGCTGGAAACACCATATATTTT.

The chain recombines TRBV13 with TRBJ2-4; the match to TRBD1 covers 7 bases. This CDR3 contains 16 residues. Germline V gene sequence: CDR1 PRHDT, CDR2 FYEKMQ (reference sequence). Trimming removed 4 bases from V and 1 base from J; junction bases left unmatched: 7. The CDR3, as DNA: TGTGCCAGCAGCTCTAACAGGGGATCCGCCAAAAACATTCAGTACTTC. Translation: CASSSNRGSAKNIQYF.

DNA of the CDR3: TGCGCCAGCAGCACGGACGCGTATTCCCACTATGGCTACACCTTC. Translation gives CASSTDAYSHYGYTF. The J gene is TRBJ1-2, the V gene TRBV5-1, with D hard to call. The CDR3 runs 15 residues. Trimming left V 4 bases short and J 3 bases short, with 16 bases between. The germline CDR1 and CDR2 sequences are SGHRS and YFSETQ. The variable domain in full, with the rest retrieved from reference TRBV5-1 and TRBJ1-2, is KAGVTQTPRYLIKTRGQQVTLSCSPISGHRSVSWYQQTPGQGLQFLFEYFSETQRNKGNFPGRFSGRQFSNSRSEMNVSTLELGDSALYLCASSTDAYSHYGYTFGSGTRLTVV.

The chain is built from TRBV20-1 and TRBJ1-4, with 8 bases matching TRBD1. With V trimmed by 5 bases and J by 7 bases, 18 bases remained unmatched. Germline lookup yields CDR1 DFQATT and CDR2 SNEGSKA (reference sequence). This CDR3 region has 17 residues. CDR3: CSAPRVRGPSYGEKLFF. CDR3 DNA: TGCAGTGCTCCCCGGGTCAGGGGGCCGTCTTACGGTGAAAAACTGTTTTTT.

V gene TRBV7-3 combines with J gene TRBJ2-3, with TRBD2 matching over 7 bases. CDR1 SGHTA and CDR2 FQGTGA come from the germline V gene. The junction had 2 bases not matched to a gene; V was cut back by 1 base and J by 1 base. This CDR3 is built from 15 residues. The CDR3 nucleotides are TGTGCCAGCAGCTTAAGTGCGGGGGGCACAGATACGCAGTATTTT. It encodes CASSLSAGGTDTQYF.

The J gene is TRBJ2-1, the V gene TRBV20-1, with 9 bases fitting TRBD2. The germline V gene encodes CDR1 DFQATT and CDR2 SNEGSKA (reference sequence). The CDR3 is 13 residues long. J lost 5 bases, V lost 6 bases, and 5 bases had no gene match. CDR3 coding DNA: TGCAGTGCCTCAGCGGGGGGAAACAATGAGCAGTTCTTC. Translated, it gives CSASAGGNNEQFF.

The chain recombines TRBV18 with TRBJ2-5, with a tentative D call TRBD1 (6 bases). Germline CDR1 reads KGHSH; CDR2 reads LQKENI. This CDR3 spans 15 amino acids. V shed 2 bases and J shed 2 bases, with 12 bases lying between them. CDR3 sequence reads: CASSPGDTVQETQYF. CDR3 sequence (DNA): TGTGCCAGCTCACCAGGGGACACCGTTCAAGAGACCCAGTACTTC. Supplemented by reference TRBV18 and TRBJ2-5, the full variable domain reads NAGVMQNPRHLVRRRGQEARLRCSPMKGHSHVYWYRQLPEEGLKFMVYLQKENIIDESGMPKERFSAEFPKEGPSILRIQQVVRGDSAAYFCASSPGDTVQETQYFGPGTRLLVL.

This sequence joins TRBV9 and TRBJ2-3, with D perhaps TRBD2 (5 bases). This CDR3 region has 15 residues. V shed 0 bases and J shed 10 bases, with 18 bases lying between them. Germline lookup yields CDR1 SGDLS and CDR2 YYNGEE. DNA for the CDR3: TGTGCCAGCAGCGTAGGAGTACTTTCGAGGGTTGCGCAGTATTTT. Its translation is CASSVGVLSRVAQYF.

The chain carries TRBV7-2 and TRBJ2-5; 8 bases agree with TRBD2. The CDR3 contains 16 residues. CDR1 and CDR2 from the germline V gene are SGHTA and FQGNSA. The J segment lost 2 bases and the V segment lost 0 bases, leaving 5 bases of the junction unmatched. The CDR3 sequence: CASSLASGDWQETQYF. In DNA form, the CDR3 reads TGTGCCAGCAGCTTAGCTAGCGGGGACTGGCAAGAGACCCAGTACTTC.

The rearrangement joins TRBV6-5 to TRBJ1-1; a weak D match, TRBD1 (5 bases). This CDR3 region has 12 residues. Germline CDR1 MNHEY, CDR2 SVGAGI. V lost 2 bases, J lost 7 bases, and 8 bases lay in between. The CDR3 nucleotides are TGTGCCAGCAGTTACCGGGGGGGTGAAGCTTTCTTT. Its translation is CASSYRGGEAFF.

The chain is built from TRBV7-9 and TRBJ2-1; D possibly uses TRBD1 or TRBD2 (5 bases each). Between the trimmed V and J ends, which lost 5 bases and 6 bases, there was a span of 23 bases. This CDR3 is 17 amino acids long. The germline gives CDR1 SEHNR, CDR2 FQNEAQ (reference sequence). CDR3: CASSPHPKTAGGNEQFF. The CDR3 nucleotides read TGTGCCAGCAGCCCCCATCCTAAGACGGCTGGGGGCAATGAGCAGTTCTTC.

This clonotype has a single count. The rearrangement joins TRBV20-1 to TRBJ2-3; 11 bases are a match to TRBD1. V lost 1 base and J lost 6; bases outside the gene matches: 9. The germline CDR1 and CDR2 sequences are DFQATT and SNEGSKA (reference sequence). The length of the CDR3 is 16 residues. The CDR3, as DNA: TGCAGTGCTAGAGCCGGGACAGGGGGTATTCGGGATACGCAGTATTTT. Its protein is CSARAGTGGIRDTQYF.

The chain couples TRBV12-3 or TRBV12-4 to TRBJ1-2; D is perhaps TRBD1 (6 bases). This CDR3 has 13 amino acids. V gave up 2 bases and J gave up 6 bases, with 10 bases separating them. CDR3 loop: CASSLPGEHGYTF. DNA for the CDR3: TGTGCCAGCAGTTTACCAGGGGAACATGGCTACACCTTC.

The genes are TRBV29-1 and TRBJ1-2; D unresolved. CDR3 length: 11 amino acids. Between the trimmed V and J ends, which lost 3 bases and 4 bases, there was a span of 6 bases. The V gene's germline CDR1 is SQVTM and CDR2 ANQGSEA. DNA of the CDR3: TGCAGCGTTGAGTCGTCCTATGGCTACACCTTC. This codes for CSVESSYGYTF.